This passage covers 25 T cell receptor beta chains from one sample sequenced in a study of cytomegalovirus exposure and HLA in healthy donors (dated by TCRdb to between 2016 and 2019). Libraries were prepared through the immunoSEQ multiplex PCR assay. The multiplex PCR relied on a mix of 60 forward primers for TCR Vbeta segments and 13 reverse primers for TCR Jbeta segments. Here the immuneACCESS table is served through TCRdb, limited to in-frame sequences with V and J called. Missing clones are a known gap in these copies; in checked studies unresolved V genes cover under half, and the rest lacks a known reason. This sample comprises more than 95,000 clones, roughly 81% of them detected only once. Jointly, the top ten make up 1.1% of the sample. Material for sequencing was PBMCs. These receptors all come from a woman aged 25-40 years in good health and CMV-seronegative.

The V call is TRBV19, the J call TRBJ1-1, with 7 bases identical to TRBD1. This CDR3 is built from 13 residues. The trim removed 6 bases at V and 4 bases at J, leaving 5 bases unmatched. Germline V gives CDR1 LNHDA, CDR2 SQIVND (reference sequence). The CDR3 is CASRTQGSTEAFF. CDR3 DNA: TGTGCCAGTAGAACACAGGGGAGCACTGAAGCTTTCTTT.

The gene calls are TRBV2 and TRBJ1-1, with 8 bases matching TRBD1. Trimming cost V 7 bases and J 5 bases; bases outside gene matches: 12. CDR3 length equals 15 residues. Germline CDR1 is SNHLY and CDR2 is FYNNEI. The CDR3 coding sequence is TGTGCCAGCAACGGACAGGGCGGTCGAGGGACTGAAGCTTTCTTT. Its translation is CASNGQGGRGTEAFF.

The V gene is TRBV19, the J gene TRBJ1-1; D is ambiguous. CDR1 and CDR2 from the germline V gene are LNHDA and SQIVND (reference sequence). This CDR3 is built from 13 residues. Trimming left V 9 bases short and J 5 bases short, with 16 bases between. The CDR3 region is CASSRIGMTEAFF. For the CDR3, the DNA is TGTGCCAGCAGTCGCATCGGGATGACTGAAGCTTTCTTT.

V and J are TRBV5-4 and TRBJ1-2; 8 bases are shared with TRBD1. From germline, CDR1 is SGHNT and CDR2 YYREEE (reference sequence). This CDR3 is 13 amino acids long. J lost 5 bases, V lost 4 bases, and 4 bases had no gene match. CDR3 protein: CASSTGQGYGYTF. For the CDR3, the DNA is TGTGCCAGCAGCACTGGACAGGGATATGGCTACACCTTC.

V is TRBV11-3 and J is TRBJ1-1; D may be TRBD1 (6 bases). Germline V gives CDR1 SGHNT, CDR2 YENEEA. V lost 5 bases, J lost 1 base, and 17 bases lay in between. The CDR3 runs 16 residues. The CDR3 spells CASSLRPTGGNTEAFF. In nucleotides, the CDR3 is TGTGCCAGCAGCCTGAGACCGACAGGAGGGAACACTGAAGCTTTCTTT.

V and J are TRBV6-4 and TRBJ1-1; D is unclear. The CDR3 is 12 amino acids. The V end was cut by 2 bases, the J end by 8 bases, with 9 bases between. CDR1 and CDR2 (germline): MRHNA, SNTAGT. CDR3 sequence: CASSDLFGEAFF. CDR3 in DNA: TGTGCCAGCAGTGACCTATTCGGGGAAGCTTTCTTT.

CDR3 nucleotides: TGTGCCAGCTCACCTTTGGGACAGCCGAACACTGAAGCTTTCTTT. It translates to CASSPLGQPNTEAFF. This chain uses TRBV18 with TRBJ1-1, with 7 bases aligning to TRBD1. The CDR3 consists of 15 residues. Germline V gives CDR1 KGHSH, CDR2 LQKENI. Trimming took 3 bases from V and 1 from J; bases not matched to a gene: 5.

This clone was found a few times. The CDR3 DNA is TGTGCCAGCAGCCACCAGCGGGAGCTGAACAATGAGCAGTTCTTC. Translated, it gives CASSHQRELNNEQFF. The gene calls are TRBV4-2 and TRBJ2-1; 8 bases match TRBD2. Germline V gene sequence: CDR1 LGHNA, CDR2 YNFKEQ. The CDR3 length is 15 residues. The trim removed 3 bases at V and 5 bases at J, leaving 6 bases unmatched.

The rearrangement links TRBV7-8 to TRBJ2-7; 10 bases are a match to TRBD2. Germline assignment: CDR1 SGHVS and CDR2 FQNEAQ. This CDR3 has 14 residues. Trimming took 6 bases from V and 4 from J; bases not matched to a gene: 6. CDR3 sequence: CASRQAGGRYEQYF. In DNA form, the CDR3 reads TGTGCCAGCAGGCAAGCGGGAGGGCGGTACGAGCAGTACTTC. The whole variable domain, remainder taken from reference TRBV7-8 and TRBJ2-7, is GAGVSQSPRYKVAKRGQDVALRCDPISGHVSLFWYQQALGQGPEFLTYFQNEAQLDKSGLPSDRFFAERPEGSVSTLKIQRTQQEDSAVYLCASRQAGGRYEQYFGPGTRLTVT.

The chain has TRBV19 and TRBJ2-7; 7 bases match TRBD2. V lost 5 bases, J lost 2 bases, and 9 bases stayed unmatched. Germline-derived CDR1 and CDR2 are LNHDA and SQIVND (reference sequence). CDR3 length equals 15 residues. The CDR3, as DNA: TGTGCCAGTAGTCCCGGACTAGAGAGGACCTACGAGCAGTACTTC. It codes for CASSPGLERTYEQYF.

The chain joins TRBV28 to TRBJ1-2, with 11 bases lining up with TRBD1. The junction had 5 bases not matched to a gene; V was cut back by 1 base and J by 4 bases. From germline, CDR1 is MDHEN and CDR2 SYDVKM. CDR3 size: 16 residues. CDR3 protein: CASSLSGTGGSYGYTF. The DNA of the CDR3 is TGTGCCAGCAGTTTATCGGGGACAGGGGGATCCTATGGCTACACCTTC.

The chain employs TRBV4-3 and TRBJ1-5; TRBD1 might be the D (5 bases). Looked up from germline, CDR1 is LGHNA and CDR2 is YSLEER. The germline V and J ends were trimmed by 1 base and 5 bases, with 12 bases remaining between them. The CDR3 is 15 amino acids. CDR3 residues: CASSQGWGVHQPQHF. CDR3 sequence (DNA): TGCGCCAGCAGCCAAGGATGGGGGGTACATCAGCCCCAGCATTTT.

The chain joins TRBV19 to TRBJ1-1; 8 nucleotides match TRBD1. The CDR3 has 15 residues. CDR1 LNHDA and CDR2 SQIVND come from the germline V gene (reference sequence). J lost 1 base, V lost 4 bases, and 5 bases had no gene match. DNA for the CDR3: TGTGCCAGTAGTAATCAGGGGGCCCCGAACACTGAAGCTTTCTTT. Protein sequence: CASSNQGAPNTEAFF. The full variable domain, rest sourced from reference TRBV19 and TRBJ1-1, is DGGITQSPKYLFRKEGQNVTLSCEQNLNHDAMYWYRQDPGQGLRLIYYSQIVNDFQKGDIAEGYSVSREKKESFPLTVTSAQKNPTAFYLCASSNQGAPNTEAFFGQGTRLTVV.

This chain links TRBV7-6 with TRBJ2-5; TRBD1 agrees at 7 bases. The CDR3 length is 15 residues. The J segment lost 5 bases and the V segment lost 1 base, leaving 7 bases of the junction unmatched. Germline CDR1 and CDR2: SGHVS and FNYEAQ. CDR3 nucleotides: TGTGCCAGCAGCTTAGGACAGGGTCCCGTTGAGACCCAGTACTTC. This translates into CASSLGQGPVETQYF.

The chain joins TRBV29-1 to TRBJ2-3; tentative D call: TRBD2 (6 bases). Germline lookup yields CDR1 SQVTM and CDR2 ANQGSEA. The CDR3 runs to 16 residues. V was cut by 3 bases and J by 1 base, with 17 bases left in between. This CDR3 is CSVELGSPRGTDTQYF. The CDR3 bases are TGCAGCGTTGAGCTCGGGAGCCCACGGGGCACAGATACGCAGTATTTT.

The rearrangement joins TRBV29-1 to TRBJ2-5; 13 bases map to TRBD2. The better agreement between TRBJ2-7 and the DNA end casts doubt on the J call. The CDR3 has 17 amino acids. The germline CDR1 and CDR2 sequences are SQVTM and ANQGSEA. The CDR3 nucleotides read TGCAGCGTTGAGTCGACTAGCGGGGGGTTCCCCTCCTACGAGCAGTACTTC. This gives the protein CSVESTSGGFPSYEQYF.

The rearrangement uses TRBV20-1 and TRBJ1-2; 7 bases agree with TRBD1. This CDR3 has 11 residues. The V and J ends lost 3 bases and 8 bases, in that order; junction bases with no gene match: 3. Germline V CDR1 and CDR2: DFQATT, SNEGSKA (reference sequence). The CDR3 here is CSASNRGGYTF. The CDR3 nucleotides are TGCAGTGCTAGTAACAGGGGCGGCTACACCTTC.

Only a few counts were recorded for this clone. This chain joins TRBV7-6 and TRBJ2-3, with 7 bases lining up with TRBD1. This CDR3 is 19 amino acids long. V dropped 1 base and J dropped 5; count of bases not matched to a gene: 18. Germline V gives CDR1 SGHVS, CDR2 FNYEAQ. DNA of the CDR3: TGTGCCAGCAGCTTAGGTCCCATACCCGGGACAGTCAAAAGAGATACGCAGTATTTT. As protein: CASSLGPIPGTVKRDTQYF.

The chain is built from TRBV5-1 and TRBJ2-2; a possible D gene is TRBD1 (5 bases). Germline-derived CDR1 and CDR2 are SGHRS and YFSETQ. V was pared by 3 bases and J by 2 bases, with 5 bases between. The CDR3 spans 13 residues. The CDR3 nucleotides read TGCGCCAGCAGCTGGGGCAACACCGGGGAGCTGTTTTTT. Amino acids: CASSWGNTGELFF.

The chain recombines TRBV5-1 with TRBJ1-1, with D perhaps matching TRBD1 (6 bases). Germline V CDR1 and CDR2: SGHRS, YFSETQ. The CDR3 runs 14 residues. V was clipped by 4 bases and J by 4 bases, with 14 bases between them. CDR3 sequence reads: CASSPRGEGTEAFF. CDR3 nucleotides: TGCGCCAGCAGCCCGAGGGGGGAGGGCACTGAAGCTTTCTTT.

V is TRBV5-1 and J is TRBJ2-5, with 8 bases aligning to TRBD2. The CDR3 covers 17 residues. J was trimmed by 0 bases and V by 2 bases; bases with no gene match: 9. Germline V gene lookup returns CDR1 SGHRS and CDR2 YFSETQ. The CDR3 here is CASSFGGVSLDQETQYF. In nucleotides, the CDR3 is TGCGCCAGCAGCTTCGGGGGGGTTAGTCTGGACCAAGAGACCCAGTACTTC.

This clone was observed once. This rearrangement joins TRBV4-2 to TRBJ2-1, with TRBD2 matching over 8 bases. CDR3 length: 15 residues. Looked up from germline, CDR1 is LGHNA and CDR2 is YNFKEQ. V lost 4 bases, J lost 4 bases, and 6 bases stayed unmatched. In DNA form, the CDR3 reads TGTGCCAGCAGCCCACCGGGACTAGGGTACAATGAGCAGTTCTTC. It is translated as CASSPPGLGYNEQFF.

This clone has just a few counts. The chain joins TRBV30 to TRBJ1-2; no reliable D call. Trimming left V 0 bases short and J 8 bases short, with 19 bases between. The CDR3 contains 15 residues. Germline values: CDR1 GTSNPN, CDR2 SVGIG (reference sequence). CDR3 residues: CAWSVQLEGPSGYTF. CDR3 DNA: TGTGCCTGGAGTGTACAGCTCGAGGGCCCATCGGGCTACACCTTC.

This chain connects TRBV16 to TRBJ2-7; a possible D gene is TRBD2 (6 bases). In germline, CDR1 is KGHSY, CDR2 FQNENV. V lost 7 bases and J lost 7, with 14 bases in between. The CDR3 has 12 residues. CDR3: CASNLGTGEQYF. CDR3 bases: TGTGCCAGCAACCTCGGGACTGGGGAGCAGTACTTC.

This sequence joins TRBV28 and TRBJ1-6; D gene unclear. V was cut by 5 bases and J by 8 bases, with 13 bases left in between. This CDR3 has 14 residues. Germline lookup yields CDR1 MDHEN and CDR2 SYDVKM. For the CDR3, the DNA is TGTGCCAGCAGTCTTATCTCCGGGTATTCACCCCTCCACTTT. Translated, it gives CASSLISGYSPLHF.